This is a list of T cell receptor beta chains from one sample in a study of regulatory T cells in long-lasting Graves disease. TCRdb passed the multiplex PCR reads through MiXCR, listing each CDR3 protein once. The data show 400,000 to 550,000 distinct CDR3 sequences, with around 15% seen just once and approximately 11% held by the top ten. The same sample was also used in a study of T cells in Graves' hyperthyroidism and ophthalmopathy.

The source material was peripheral blood mononuclear cells (PBMCs), sampled at new diagnosis, from a patient treated with antithyroid drugs. Receptor source: a woman aged 25 to 45 with Graves disease. CDR3s leave out the opening cysteine and the closing phenylalanine or tryptophan. For some rows the clone size is stated as once, few or many, or as a class when expanded; others skip it.

TRBJ2-7	TRBV2	many	ASRNFYEQY
TRBJ2-3	TRBV11-2	many	ASSQQGAGGDTQY
TRBJ1-2	TRBV29-1	NA	SVQSPGGYGYT
TRBJ2-7	TRBV18	NA	ASSPVVAGGGEQY
TRBJ2-1	TRBV27	many	ASNQAESSYNEQF
TRBJ1-1	TRBV28	once	ASSLRTTNTEAF
TRBJ1-4	TRBV28	many	ASSLTQGAGKLF
TRBJ1-1	TRBV29-1	few	SVGKGANTEAF
TRBJ2-3	TRBV12-3/TRBV12-4	NA	AVRDWGTDTQY
TRBJ2-3	TRBV20-1	many	SASGRADTQY
TRBJ2-7	TRBV24-1	many	ATSDLGQGSRNYEQY
TRBJ2-3	TRBV5-4	many	ASSLEAGGVDTQY
TRBJ2-5	TRBV19	many	ASMGDWRGQY
TRBJ2-7	TRBV29-1	NA	SAREYMDEQY
TRBJ2-1	TRBV5-5	few	ASTRGSGLNEQF
TRBJ2-3	TRBV10-1	many	ASSISQGSTDTQY
TRBJ2-7	TRBV9	NA	ASSVGGGGSYEQY
TRBJ2-4	TRBV5-5	NA	ASNSGTKNIQY
TRBJ2-1	TRBV6-2/TRBV6-3	NA	ASSYLGRDYNEQF
TRBJ2-7	TRBV10-2	many	ASSVSIRGTGESYEQY
TRBJ1-5	TRBV15	many	ATLWGDFDQPQH
TRBJ1-1	TRBV7-2	many	ASSAGTGMNTEAF
TRBJ2-7	TRBV27	NA	ASSSRTGPVGEQY
TRBJ1-1	TRBV11-2	NA	ASSPQGYGTEAF
TRBJ2-5	TRBV19	few	ASRSTGQETQY
TRBJ1-1	TRBV19	NA	ASSISRGRNTEAF
TRBJ2-7	TRBV7-2	many	ASSLIGSGNYEQY
TRBJ2-1	TRBV20-1	few	SAYNNEQF
TRBJ2-1	TRBV20-1	NA	SAIPGLAYNEQF
TRBJ1-1	TRBV4-1	many	ASSQARSQLSAAMGTEAF
TRBJ2-7	TRBV28	few	ASSFSWRYEQY
TRBJ1-6	TRBV27	NA	ASSVTRDRGFSYNSPLH
TRBJ2-7	TRBV19	NA	ASSIERRTDISEQY
TRBJ2-2	TRBV13	many	ASSLAEGELF
TRBJ2-7	TRBV6-9	NA	ASSYSAPDTCEQY
TRBJ2-5	TRBV27	many	ASSSAAQETQY
TRBJ2-1	TRBV20-1	many	SARVRTSYNEQF
TRBJ2-7	TRBV20-1	many	SATRQGAYEQY